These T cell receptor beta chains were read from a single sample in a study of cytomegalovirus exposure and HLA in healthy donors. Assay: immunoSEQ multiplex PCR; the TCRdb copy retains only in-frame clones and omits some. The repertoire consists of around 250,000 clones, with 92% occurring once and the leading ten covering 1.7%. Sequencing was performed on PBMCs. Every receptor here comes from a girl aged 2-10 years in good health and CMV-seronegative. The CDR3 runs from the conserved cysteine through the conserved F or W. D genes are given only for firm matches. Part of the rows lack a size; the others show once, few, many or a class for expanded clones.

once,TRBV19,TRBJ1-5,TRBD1,TGTGCCAGTAGTATAGAGAACAGGGGGGTGAGCAATCAGCCCCAGCATTTT,CASSIENRGVSNQPQHF
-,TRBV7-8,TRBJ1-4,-,TGTGCCAGCAGGGGCCCTTTTAATGAAAAACTGTTTTTT,CASRGPFNEKLFF
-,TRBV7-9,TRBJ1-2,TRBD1,TGTGCCAGCAGCTTAGCCGGGACAGGGGGCGAGAATGGCTACACCTTC,CASSLAGTGGENGYTF
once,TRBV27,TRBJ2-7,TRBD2,TGTGCCAGCAGTCAGGGACTAGCGGGGGTCAGCGAGCAGTACTTC,CASSQGLAGVSEQYF
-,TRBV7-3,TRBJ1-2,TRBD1,TGTGCCAGCAGCCCCGGGACAGAGGAGGGCTACACCTTC,CASSPGTEEGYTF
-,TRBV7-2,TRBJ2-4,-,TGTGCCAGCAGCTTAGAAGGACTAGCCAAAAACATTCAGTACTTC,CASSLEGLAKNIQYF
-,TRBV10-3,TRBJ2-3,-,TGTGCCATCAGTGAGTCGGAGGTAGAGGCGCAGTATTTT,CAISESEVEAQYF
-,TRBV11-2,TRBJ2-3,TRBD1,TGTGCCAGCAGCTCGCCCTCGGACAGGACTTTCACAGATACGCAGTATTTT,CASSSPSDRTFTDTQYF
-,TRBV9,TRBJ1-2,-,TGTGCCAGCAGCGTAGGTGGGGGGAACTATGGCTACACCTTC,CASSVGGGNYGYTF
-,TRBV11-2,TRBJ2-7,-,TGTGCCAGCAGCTTAGGCGGAGGCAGTTTATACGAGCAGTACTTC,CASSLGGGSLYEQYF
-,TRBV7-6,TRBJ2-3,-,TGTGCCAGCAGCTTAGAGGGGAGGAAAGCAGATACGCAGTATTTT,CASSLEGRKADTQYF
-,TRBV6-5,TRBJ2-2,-,TGTGCCAGCTCCCCGGGAATTACGGGAGCCGGGGAGCTGTTTTTT,CASSPGITGAGELFF
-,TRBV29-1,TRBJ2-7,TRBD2,TGCAGCGTTAAGCCCGGGCTAGCGGGAAACTACGAGCAGTACTTC,CSVKPGLAGNYEQYF
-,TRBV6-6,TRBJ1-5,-,TGTGCCAGCAGGAACGGACAGAATCAGCCCCAGCATTTT,CASRNGQNQPQHF
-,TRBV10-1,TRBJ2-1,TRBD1,TGCGCCAGCAGTCTTCCCGGGACAGGGAGGCATGAGCAGTTCTTC,CASSLPGTGRHEQFF
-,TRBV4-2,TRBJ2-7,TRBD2,TGTGCCAGCAGCCACCCCGGGGGGGCGGGGTCCTACGAGCAGTACTTC,CASSHPGGAGSYEQYF
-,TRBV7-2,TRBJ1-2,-,TGTGCCAGCAGCTTAGTTGGCACAGGAGGGGAATATGGCTACACCTTC,CASSLVGTGGEYGYTF